Below, one T cell receptor (beta chain) is given with its context. What it recognizes is unknown. Treatment meaning: roughly nine-day PBMC culture with coronavirus spike peptide pools or control peptides (ViraFEST assay). TCRs were sequenced by ViraFEST after antigen-specific T cells had been expanded with peptide pools. Negative selection isolated the CD4+ T cells once the cells had been cultured for around 11 days. With the Oncomine TCR Beta short-read assay, DNA from cultured CD4+ T cells was sequenced. Genomic DNA was isolated from cultured CD4+ T cells. TCRdb processed the PCR reads anew with MiXCR; each CDR3 protein has one entry. The table includes several thousand distinct CDR3 sequences, 73% detected once. This entry is derived from a study of vaccination and CD4 T cells after COVID-19. For the study at large: Nasal swab PCR detected SARS-CoV-2 in convalescent patients; under 10 had mild disease, one severe.

Trimming removed 7 bases at V and 0 bases at J, with 10 bases between. Germline values: CDR1 SNHLY, CDR2 FYNNEI. The CDR3 is 14 amino acids. Sequencing input: CD4+ T cells from blood, cultured in vitro. This chain links TRBV2 with TRBJ2-1; either TRBD1 or TRBD2 may supply D (5 bases each). This TCR came from a human donor who had recovered from COVID-19. CDR3 bases: TGTGCCAGCATTCGGGGCGTCTCCTACAATGAGCAGTTCTTC. It codes for CASIRGVSYNEQFF.